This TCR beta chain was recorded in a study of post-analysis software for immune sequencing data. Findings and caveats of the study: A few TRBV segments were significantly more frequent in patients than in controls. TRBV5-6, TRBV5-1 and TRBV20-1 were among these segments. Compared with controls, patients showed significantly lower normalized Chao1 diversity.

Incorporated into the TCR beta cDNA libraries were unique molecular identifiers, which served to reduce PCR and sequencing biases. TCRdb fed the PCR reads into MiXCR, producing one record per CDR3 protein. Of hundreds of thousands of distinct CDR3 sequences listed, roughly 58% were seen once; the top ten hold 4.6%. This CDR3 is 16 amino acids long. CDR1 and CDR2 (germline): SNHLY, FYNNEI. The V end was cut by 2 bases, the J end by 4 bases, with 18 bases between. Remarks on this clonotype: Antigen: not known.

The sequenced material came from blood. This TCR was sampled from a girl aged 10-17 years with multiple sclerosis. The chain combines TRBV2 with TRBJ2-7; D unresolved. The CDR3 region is CASSEIGSPATYEQYF. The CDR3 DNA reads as TGTGCCAGCAGTGAAATTGGGTCGCCGGCTACTTACGAGCAGTACTTC.